This T cell receptor beta chain was identified during a study of CD8 T cells in ankylosing spondylitis. V lost 3 bases to trimming and J lost 0 bases, with 21 bases between them. Looked up from germline, CDR1 is DFQATT and CDR2 is SNEGSKA (reference sequence). The CDR3 is made up of 18 amino acids. One entry per CDR3 protein results from TCRdb running MiXCR on the 5' RACE reads. Of approximately 150,000 distinct CDR3 sequences listed, roughly 44% are singletons. The chain recombines TRBV20-1 with TRBJ1-5, with D tentatively TRBD1 (6 bases). Material for sequencing was synovial fluid, either unsorted or a sorted T cell fraction (not recorded which). The source is a male donor with ankylosing spondylitis. For the CDR3, the DNA is TGCAGTGCTAGGGGGGGCCAGAACAGCATAAATAGCAATCAGCCCCAGCATTTT. This translates into CSARGGQNSINSNQPQHF.